The 27 T cell receptor beta chains below come from one sample, sequenced in a study of PD-L1 blockade in urothelial cancer. Documented time point: peripheral blood 6 weeks after treatment start. Produced via immunoSEQ multiplex PCR; TCRdb's table is partial and in-frame only. The sample has tens of thousands of clones; around 90% are singletons. The input for sequencing was PBMCs, taken around atezolizumab (anti-PD-L1) treatment. The receptors were gathered from a man aged 60-69 years with urothelial cancer.

This chain links TRBV5-1 with TRBJ2-1, with TRBD2 identical over 12 bases. The trim removed 0 bases at V and 6 bases at J, leaving 4 bases unmatched. The length of the CDR3 is 16 residues. The germline CDR1 and CDR2 sequences are SGHRS and YFSETQ. CDR3 residues: CASSLVPSGGVNEQFF. CDR3 DNA sequence: TGCGCCAGCAGCTTGGTGCCTAGCGGGGGGGTCAATGAGCAGTTCTTC.

This clone was counted once. The chain recombines TRBV7-3 with TRBJ2-5; no firm D call. The CDR3 totals 15 residues. V shed 2 bases and J shed 7 bases, with 17 bases lying between them. From germline, CDR1 is SGHTA and CDR2 FQGTGA. The CDR3 sequence is CASSLQDTKVGTQYF. The CDR3 DNA reads as TGTGCCAGCAGCTTACAGGATACAAAGGTTGGGACCCAGTACTTC.

V gene TRBV4-3 combines with J gene TRBJ1-2; D gene uncertain. The CDR3 consists of 14 residues. Germline loops: CDR1 LGHNA, CDR2 YSLEER. The germline V and J ends were trimmed by 1 base and 6 bases, with 12 bases remaining between them. CDR3 DNA: TGCGCCAGCAGCCAAGTGGAGGGAAGGCATGGCTACACCTTC. It yields the protein CASSQVEGRHGYTF.

V usage is TRBV2 and J usage is TRBJ1-6, with unresolved D. This CDR3 is built from 15 residues. Trimming removed 7 bases from V and 9 bases from J, with 19 bases in between. Germline-derived CDR1 and CDR2 are SNHLY and FYNNEI. Here the CDR3 DNA reads TGTGCCAGCACACCGGACCCGGTGGGAGGTTCACCCCTCCACTTT. Protein sequence: CASTPDPVGGSPLHF.

A single count supports this clone. The chain links TRBV10-3 to TRBJ2-7; 13 bases line up with TRBD2. Germline assignment: CDR1 ENHRY and CDR2 SYGVKD. Unmatched junction bases numbered 6, after V lost 6 bases and J lost 4 bases. This CDR3 has 15 amino acids. The CDR3 spells CAIREGLAGSYEQYF. The CDR3, as DNA: TGTGCCATCAGGGAGGGACTAGCGGGAAGTTACGAGCAGTACTTC.

Worth noting for this clone: The junction shows a germline mismatch at one end, possibly a read error. CDR3 protein: CALTGTGGLFF. CDR3 sequence (DNA): TGTGCATTGACGGGCACCGGGGGGCTGTTTTTT. The genes are TRBV30 and TRBJ2-2; weak D call: TRBD2 (6 bases). This CDR3 has 11 residues. Looked up from germline, CDR1 is GTSNPN and CDR2 is SVGIG (reference sequence).

This sequence joins TRBV5-1 and TRBJ1-1; possibly TRBD1 for D (5 bases). There are 14 residues in the CDR3. From germline, CDR1 is SGHRS and CDR2 YFSETQ. V shed 4 bases and J shed 5 bases, with 15 bases lying between them. The CDR3 DNA reads TGCGCCAGCAGCCTGGAGCAGGGAGGGACTGAAGCTTTCTTT. It yields the protein CASSLEQGGTEAFF.

CDR3 sequence: CASSASGTSGQYF. CDR3 DNA sequence: TGCGCCAGCAGTGCCTCCGGGACTAGCGGGCAGTATTTT. The chain couples TRBV10-1 to TRBJ2-3; 11 positions match TRBD2. The V segment lost 4 bases and the J segment 11 bases; nucleotides outside the gene matches: 5. CDR1 WNHNN and CDR2 SYGVQD come from the germline V gene (reference sequence). This CDR3 has 13 residues.

The V call is TRBV5-1, the J call TRBJ1-1, with 7 bases fitting TRBD1. The V gene end was trimmed by 4 bases and the J gene end by 6 bases; junction bases not matched to a gene: 15. The germline CDR1 and CDR2 sequences are SGHRS and YFSETQ. The CDR3 is made up of 16 amino acids. The CDR3, as DNA: TGCGCCAGCAGCAGGGGGCAGGGAACAGGGACTCCTGAAGCTTTCTTT. Protein: CASSRGQGTGTPEAFF. Based on the CDR3 plus reference TRBV5-1 and TRBJ1-1, the full variable domain is KAGVTQTPRYLIKTRGQQVTLSCSPISGHRSVSWYQQTPGQGLQFLFEYFSETQRNKGNFPGRFSGRQFSNSRSEMNVSTLELGDSALYLCASSRGQGTGTPEAFFGQGTRLTVV.

A single count supports this clone. CDR3 loop: CASSPGQGAREQYF. CDR3 bases: TGTGCCAGCTCACCAGGACAGGGGGCAAGGGAGCAGTACTTC. J is TRBJ2-7 and V is TRBV18, with TRBD1 identical over 11 bases. With V trimmed by 2 bases and J by 7 bases, 4 bases remained unmatched. The CDR3 length is 14 residues. Germline CDR1 reads KGHSH; CDR2 reads LQKENI.

The chain carries TRBV7-9 and TRBJ2-2; maybe TRBD1 (5 bases). The V end lost 5 bases, the J end lost 8 bases, and 18 bases lay between the germline ends. Per germline, CDR1 SEHNR and CDR2 FQNEAQ (reference sequence). The CDR3 runs to 15 residues. CDR3 residues: CASSLGRQGLGELFF. CDR3 DNA sequence: TGTGCCAGCAGCCTAGGTCGGCAGGGTCTGGGGGAGCTGTTTTTT.

J is TRBJ1-2 and V is TRBV6-6; D gene uncertain. The germline gives CDR1 MNHNY, CDR2 SVGAGI (reference sequence). This CDR3 region has 16 residues. With 6 bases removed from V and 0 bases from J, the gap between germline ends came to 17 bases. This CDR3 is CASSPTRSRSNYGYTF. CDR3 nucleotide sequence: TGTGCCAGCAGCCCTACTCGTTCACGCTCTAACTATGGCTACACCTTC.

The rearrangement joins TRBV2 to TRBJ2-1; D gene unclear. The CDR3 is 12 residues long. CDR1 is SNHLY and CDR2 is FYNNEI in the germline V gene. Between the trimmed V and J ends, which lost 7 bases and 10 bases, there was a span of 14 bases. CDR3 residues: CASTEVRREQFF. The CDR3 DNA reads as TGTGCCAGCACCGAGGTTAGACGGGAGCAGTTCTTC.

The J gene is TRBJ1-6, the V gene TRBV2; 10 bases fit TRBD1. Germline V gene data show CDR1 as SNHLY and CDR2 as FYNNEI. The CDR3 covers 13 residues. Trimming cost V 5 bases and J 9 bases; bases outside gene matches: 1. The CDR3 DNA follows: TGTGCCAGCAGTAGACAGGGGGCTTCACCCCTCCACTTT. Its translation: CASSRQGASPLHF.

This clone was detected once. V and J are TRBV27 and TRBJ2-3; 7 bases align to TRBD1. The CDR3 runs 15 residues. With V trimmed by 4 bases and J by 4 bases, 8 bases remained unmatched. Germline assignment: CDR1 MNHEY and CDR2 SMNVEV (reference sequence). As DNA, the CDR3 is TGTGCCAGCAGTTCCGACAGGGTACGAGCAGATACGCAGTATTTT. Translated: CASSSDRVRADTQYF.

The rearrangement uses TRBV28 and TRBJ2-5; a possible D gene is TRBD2 (7 bases). The length of the CDR3 is 13 residues. Germline-derived CDR1 and CDR2 are MDHEN and SYDVKM. The V end was cut by 3 bases, the J end by 4 bases, with 9 bases between. Here the CDR3 reads CASSLGGRETQYF. The CDR3 DNA reads TGTGCCAGCAGTTTGGGGGGGCGAGAGACCCAGTACTTC.

The rearrangement joins TRBV10-2 to TRBJ2-4, with TRBD1 matching over 11 bases. Trimming at V came to 2 bases and at J to 3 bases, leaving 9 bases not matched to a gene. Germline V gene sequence: CDR1 WSHSY, CDR2 SAAADI. The CDR3 totals 18 residues. The CDR3 region is CASSEGQGARVGKNIQYF. The DNA for the CDR3 is TGCGCCAGCAGTGAGGGACAGGGGGCAAGGGTGGGCAAAAACATTCAGTACTTC.

The V gene is TRBV10-3, the J gene TRBJ1-6, with a tentative D call TRBD1 (5 bases). Germline V gene sequence: CDR1 ENHRY, CDR2 SYGVKD. This CDR3 is built from 16 residues. V was clipped by 2 bases and J by 6 bases, with 14 bases between them. CDR3 amino acids: CAISENEGAGNSPLHF. The CDR3 DNA reads TGTGCCATCAGTGAGAATGAAGGGGCAGGTAATTCACCCCTCCACTTT.

The chain is built from TRBV27 and TRBJ1-4, with D maybe TRBD1 (5 bases). The CDR3 runs 15 residues. The V end was cut by 2 bases, the J end by 7 bases, with 14 bases between. Germline V gene lookup returns CDR1 MNHEY and CDR2 SMNVEV (reference sequence). The CDR3 loop reads CASSLGGYQGEKLFF. CDR3 nucleotides: TGTGCCAGCAGTTTAGGCGGCTACCAGGGTGAAAAACTGTTTTTT.

J is TRBJ2-3 and V is TRBV5-1; 10 bases fit TRBD2. The germline V gene encodes CDR1 SGHRS and CDR2 YFSETQ. The CDR3 length is 15 residues. With V trimmed by 6 bases and J by 2 bases, 6 bases remained unmatched. The CDR3 coding sequence is TGCGCCAGCATTACAGGGACTAGCGACACAGATACGCAGTATTTT. Translation gives CASITGTSDTDTQYF. The whole variable domain, remainder taken from reference TRBV5-1 and TRBJ2-3, is KAGVTQTPRYLIKTRGQQVTLSCSPISGHRSVSWYQQTPGQGLQFLFEYFSETQRNKGNFPGRFSGRQFSNSRSEMNVSTLELGDSALYLCASITGTSDTDTQYFGPGTRLTVL.

The rearrangement links TRBV5-1 to TRBJ2-7; 8 positions agree with TRBD2. The CDR3 has 14 residues. The germline CDR1 and CDR2 sequences are SGHRS and YFSETQ. V lost 4 bases to trimming and J lost 6 bases; unmatched junction nucleotides: 9. The DNA of the CDR3 is TGCGCCAGCAGCCCCAAGCGGGAGTCGGTCGAGCAGTACTTC. This translates into CASSPKRESVEQYF.

In this sample, this clone turned up once. The V call is TRBV4-1, the J call TRBJ2-1, with D possibly being TRBD1 (5 bases). CDR1 is MGHRA, CDR2 YSYEKL, per germline. The CDR3 loop spans 20 amino acids. V was clipped by 1 base and J by 0 bases, with 22 bases between them. This CDR3 reads CASSQGSGHNPPSSYNEQFF. The DNA for the CDR3 is TGCGCCAGCAGCCAAGGTTCAGGACATAATCCCCCGAGCTCCTACAATGAGCAGTTCTTC.

This clone was recorded only once. V is TRBV21-1 and J is TRBJ2-1; TRBD2 is the table's D call, not checked against the DNA. TRBV21-1 represents a pseudogene. This CDR3 contains 14 residues. The CDR3, as DNA: TGTGCCAGCAGCTCACGGACTAGTCTAGATGAGCAGTTCTTC. Translating gives CASSSRTSLDEQFF.

The V and J genes are TRBV7-9 and TRBJ1-1; possibly TRBD1 for D (5 bases). CDR3 length: 14 residues. The ends were cut back, 7 bases at V and 1 base at J, with 13 bases in the middle. Germline values: CDR1 SEHNR, CDR2 FQNEAQ (reference sequence). CDR3 in amino acids: CASNFGQGNTEAFF. CDR3 DNA: TGTGCCAGCAACTTCGGTCAGGGGAACACTGAAGCTTTCTTT.

This clone was seen more than once but under ten times. V and J are TRBV6-5 and TRBJ1-2; a weak D match, TRBD1 (6 bases). V lost 1 base and J lost 8, with 17 bases in between. Per germline, CDR1 MNHEY and CDR2 SVGAGI. The CDR3 runs to 15 residues. The CDR3 DNA is TGTGCCAGCAGTTACTTGGGTCAGGGGATGTCGGGCTACACCTTC. Its protein product is CASSYLGQGMSGYTF.

This chain joins TRBV11-2 and TRBJ1-6; D perhaps matches TRBD1 (5 bases). V shed 8 bases and J shed 7 bases, with 15 bases lying between them. The CDR3 is 14 amino acids. Germline CDR1 is SGHAT and CDR2 is FQNNGV. This CDR3 reads CASGPGTINSPLHF. The DNA of the CDR3 is TGTGCCAGCGGTCCGGGGACTATAAATTCACCCCTCCACTTT.

The V call is TRBV19, the J call TRBJ2-2; D is ambiguous. Per germline, CDR1 LNHDA and CDR2 SQIVND (reference sequence). This CDR3 is 15 amino acids long. The V and J ends lost 2 bases and 0 bases respectively, with 7 bases between them. The CDR3 DNA follows: TGTGCCAGTAGTATATATCCCTCGAACACCGGGGAGCTGTTTTTT. It codes for CASSIYPSNTGELFF. The whole variable domain, remainder taken from reference TRBV19 and TRBJ2-2, is DGGITQSPKYLFRKEGQNVTLSCEQNLNHDAMYWYRQDPGQGLRLIYYSQIVNDFQKGDIAEGYSVSREKKESFPLTVTSAQKNPTAFYLCASSIYPSNTGELFFGEGSRLTVL.